These 14 T cell receptor beta chains originate from one sample sequenced in a study of cytomegalovirus exposure and HLA in healthy donors. 13 Jbeta primers and 60 Vbeta primers were used for the PCR. Repertoires were generated with immunoSEQ multiplex PCR, while TCRdb's copy carries only in-frame clones and drops some. The sample has some 190,000 clones, 80% seen once; the top ten hold under 2%. Sequencing input: PBMCs. These receptor sequences come from a woman in her thirties in good health and CMV-seronegative.

The rearrangement joins TRBV19 to TRBJ2-1; perhaps TRBD1 as D (6 bases). Between the trimmed V and J ends, which lost 5 bases and 5 bases, there was a span of 13 bases. Germline V gene data show CDR1 as LNHDA and CDR2 as SQIVND (reference sequence). This CDR3 contains 14 residues. CDR3 protein: CASSPLTGNNEQFF. For the CDR3, the DNA is TGTGCCAGTAGTCCACTGACAGGAAACAATGAGCAGTTCTTC.

The chain joins TRBV2 to TRBJ2-7; 14 bases are a match to TRBD2. V was clipped by 6 bases and J by 1 base; unmatched bases: 8. The CDR3 consists of 17 residues. Germline CDR1 is SNHLY and CDR2 is FYNNEI. The CDR3 sequence is CASRTGLAGGYSYEQYF. The CDR3 nucleotides read TGTGCCAGCAGGACCGGACTAGCGGGGGGTTATTCCTACGAGCAGTACTTC.

The sample holds a few counts of this clone. The rearrangement links TRBV14 to TRBJ2-3; D is ambiguous. Germline V gives CDR1 SGHDN, CDR2 FVKESK. With 6 bases removed from V and 1 base from J, the gap between germline ends came to 5 bases. CDR3 length: 12 amino acids. As DNA, the CDR3 is TGTGCCAGCAGTCGCGGCACAGATACGCAGTATTTT. It yields the protein CASSRGTDTQYF.

V usage is TRBV7-9 and J usage is TRBJ2-7; 9 bases align to TRBD1. Germline V lookup: CDR1 SEHNR, CDR2 FQNEAQ (reference sequence). Trimming removed 5 bases from V and 4 bases from J; junction bases left unmatched: 9. The CDR3 length is 15 residues. The CDR3 nucleotides read TGTGCCAGCAGCCTATCCGGGACAGGGATTTACGAGCAGTACTTC. This gives the protein CASSLSGTGIYEQYF.

On this clone itself: Compared with germline, one end of the junction differs, possibly owing to a read error. The chain joins TRBV10-1 to TRBJ2-2; 7 positions agree with TRBD1. Germline-derived CDR1 and CDR2 are WNHNN and SYGVQD (reference sequence). This CDR3 has 17 residues. The CDR3 spells CASRRGQVTLATEELFF. CDR3 nucleotides: TGCGCCAGCAGACGAGGACAGGTCACCCTCGCGACCGAGGAGCTGTTTTTT.

The V and J genes are TRBV7-2 and TRBJ2-1; D is perhaps TRBD2 (7 bases). V was trimmed by 1 base and J by 2 bases, leaving 9 bases between them. The germline V gene encodes CDR1 SGHTA and CDR2 FQGNSA. This CDR3 is built from 15 residues. In nucleotides, the CDR3 is TGTGCCAGCAGCTTAGTCGGGGGGCCCTACAATGAGCAGTTCTTC. Translating it yields CASSLVGGPYNEQFF.

The rearrangement links TRBV10-1 to TRBJ2-3; TRBD2 aligns across 8 bases. The V gene end was trimmed by 8 bases and the J gene end by 1 base; junction bases not matched to a gene: 5. The CDR3 covers 14 residues. The germline gives CDR1 WNHNN, CDR2 SYGVQD (reference sequence). CDR3 sequence: CASSGTRGTDTQYF. The CDR3 nucleotides are TGCGCCAGCTCCGGGACTAGAGGCACAGATACGCAGTATTTT.

Turning to this clone: The CDR3 end shows no conserved phenylalanine or tryptophan, and so a read error is likely. The chain employs TRBV7-6 and TRBJ2-3; the D gene is possibly TRBD1 (5 bases). The CDR3 sequence is 15 residues long. Germline values: CDR1 SGHVS, CDR2 FNYEAQ. The V end lost 1 base, the J end lost 4 bases, and 12 bases lay between the germline ends. This CDR3 is CASSLGSGAPDTQYV. In DNA, the CDR3 is TGTGCCAGCAGCTTAGGTAGTGGGGCCCCAGATACGCAGTATGTT.

The chain employs TRBV5-1 and TRBJ2-2, with D maybe TRBD2 (6 bases). CDR3 length: 15 amino acids. V lost 5 bases to trimming and J lost 0 bases, with 11 bases between them. Germline CDR1 is SGHRS and CDR2 is YFSETQ. DNA for the CDR3: TGCGCCAGCAGATCCGGCGGGGCGAACACCGGGGAGCTGTTTTTT. Protein sequence: CASRSGGANTGELFF.

This clone appeared a single time. The gene calls are TRBV10-3 and TRBJ2-3, with a tentative D call TRBD2 (6 bases). CDR1 and CDR2 (germline): ENHRY, SYGVKD. Trimming removed 0 bases from V and 1 base from J, with 8 bases in between. The CDR3 contains 15 residues. CDR3 nucleotides: TGTGCCATCAGTGAGTCGGGACTCCGCACAGATACGCAGTATTTT. Protein product: CAISESGLRTDTQYF.

This chain links TRBV19 with TRBJ1-1; 9 bases agree with TRBD1. Germline V gives CDR1 LNHDA, CDR2 SQIVND (reference sequence). Trimming took 5 bases from V and 3 from J; bases not matched to a gene: 4. The length of the CDR3 is 14 residues. CDR3 sequence (DNA): TGTGCCAGTAGTGTTACAGGGGGCTACACTGAAGCTTTCTTT. Its translation: CASSVTGGYTEAFF.

The rearrangement joins TRBV5-1 to TRBJ2-6; 8 nucleotides match TRBD1. After removal of 7 bases from V and 3 bases from J, the junction contained 6 bases not matched to a gene. The CDR3 covers 15 residues. Per germline, CDR1 SGHRS and CDR2 YFSETQ. The CDR3 DNA reads as TGCGCCAGCTTTCCAGGGGGCTATGGGGCCAACGTCCTGACTTTC. Translation gives CASFPGGYGANVLTF.

This sequence joins TRBV30 and TRBJ2-3; D not resolved. V was trimmed by 6 bases and J by 0 bases, leaving 10 bases between them. The CDR3 extends over 13 amino acids. The germline V gene encodes CDR1 GTSNPN and CDR2 SVGIG (reference sequence). The CDR3, as DNA: TGTGCCTGTGATTCTACTAGCACAGATACGCAGTATTTT. It yields the protein CACDSTSTDTQYF.

Note on this clone: At one of its ends the junction is not consistent with the germline gene, which may arise from a read error. This chain connects TRBV5-1 to TRBJ1-1; 11 bases agree with TRBD1. In germline, CDR1 is SGHRS, CDR2 YFSETQ. The CDR3 totals 18 residues. The CDR3 DNA is TGCGCCAGCAGCCTGGTAGGGACAGGGGGTCCATTGAAGACTGAAGCTTTCTTT. Translation: CASSLVGTGGPLKTEAFF.